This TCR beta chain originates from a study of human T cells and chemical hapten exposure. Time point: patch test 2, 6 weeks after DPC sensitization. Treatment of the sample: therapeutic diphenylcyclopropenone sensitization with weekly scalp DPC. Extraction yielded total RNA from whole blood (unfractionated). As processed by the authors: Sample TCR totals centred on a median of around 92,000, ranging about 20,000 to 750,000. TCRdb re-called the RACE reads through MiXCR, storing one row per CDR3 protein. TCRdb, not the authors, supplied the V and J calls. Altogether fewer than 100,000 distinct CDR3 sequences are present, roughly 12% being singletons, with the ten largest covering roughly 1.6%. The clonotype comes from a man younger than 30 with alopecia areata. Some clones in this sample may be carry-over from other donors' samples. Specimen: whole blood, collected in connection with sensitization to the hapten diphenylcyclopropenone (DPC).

The CDR3 here is CASSRGDSYNEQFF. The CDR3 DNA follows: TGCGCCAGCAGCCGAGGTGACAGCTACAATGAGCAGTTCTTC. The chain carries TRBV4-1 and TRBJ2-1; D perhaps matches TRBD1 (5 bases). V lost 4 bases and J 3 bases, leaving 10 bases between the germline ends. Germline lookup yields CDR1 MGHRA and CDR2 YSYEKL. This CDR3 is 14 amino acids long.